Sequencing of this T cell receptor beta chain was carried out in a study of cytomegalovirus exposure and HLA in healthy donors. Germline CDR1 and CDR2: SGHRS and YFSETQ. CDR3 size: 15 residues. Losses at the gene ends were 0 bases for V and 4 bases for J; bases not matched to a gene: 4. PCR used 60 Vbeta primers and 13 Jbeta primers. The data were produced by immunoSEQ multiplex PCR, yet TCRdb's version contains in-frame clones alone and is incomplete. The sample lists approximately 150,000 clones; roughly 70% were seen once. The genes are TRBV5-1 and TRBJ1-1, with 9 bases fitting TRBD1. The TCR originated in a man aged 25 to 45 in good health and CMV-seropositive. Source material: PBMCs. CDR3 loop: CASSLVETGGTEAFF. For the CDR3, the DNA is TGCGCCAGCAGCTTGGTAGAGACAGGGGGCACTGAAGCTTTCTTT.